This T cell receptor beta chain was sequenced during a study of OX40 agonist ivuxolimab in advanced cancers. At the level of the study: Dose-escalation patients suffered from hepatocellular carcinoma, melanoma, renal cell or head and neck cancer. Earlier anti-PD-1, anti-PD-L1 or anti-CTLA-4 therapy was permitted; 35% to 50% had received some. Three patients, one with hepatocellular carcinoma and two with cutaneous melanoma, achieved partial responses.

Concerning this clone: Its matching antigen is unknown.

Method: immunoSEQ multiplex PCR; TCRdb's copy keeps in-frame clones and lacks some. The sample lists fewer than 85,000 clones; roughly four fifths were seen once. Overall study results and limits: Researchers report that CD8+ T cells had, on average, more expanded clones than CD4+.

Trimming took 3 bases from V and 2 from J; bases not matched to a gene: 6. Germline CDR1 reads LNHDA; CDR2 reads SQIVND (reference sequence). The CDR3 spans 16 residues. This chain connects TRBV19 to TRBJ2-5; 10 bases fit TRBD2. Sequenced here: CD4+ or CD8+ T cells sorted from blood, sampled in a trial of the OX40 agonist ivuxolimab. This sequence originates from an adult with an advanced solid tumor such as melanoma, head and neck, liver or kidney cancer. CDR3 DNA: TGTGCCAGTAGTATGGGTAGCGGGGGGACACAAGAGACCCAGTACTTC. This gives the protein CASSMGSGGTQETQYF. The variable domain in full, with the rest retrieved from reference TRBV19 and TRBJ2-5, is DGGITQSPKYLFRKEGQNVTLSCEQNLNHDAMYWYRQDPGQGLRLIYYSQIVNDFQKGDIAEGYSVSREKKESFPLTVTSAQKNPTAFYLCASSMGSGGTQETQYFGPGTRLLVL.